The clone carrying this T cell receptor (beta chain) was seen a few times. Its specificity is not known. This entry belongs to a study of post-analysis software for immune sequencing data. The study's findings and limits: Patients used about 5 TRBV segments, including TRBV5-6, TRBV5-1 and TRBV20-1, more often than controls.

TCR beta libraries were prepared from cDNA with unique molecular identifiers. T cells numbering 1 to 10 million yielded cDNA molecules that totaled about 500,000. TCRdb redid the calling of the PCR reads with MiXCR, one entry per CDR3 protein. There are about 570,000 distinct CDR3 sequences in the sample; less than 40% occur only once, and about 5.6% lies in the top ten. Germline lookup yields CDR1 DFQATT and CDR2 SNEGSKA (reference sequence). V was shortened by 4 bases and J by 2 bases, with 19 bases between the two germline ends. This CDR3 is built from 16 residues. The rearrangement uses TRBV20-1 and TRBJ2-3; the D gene is possibly TRBD2 (6 bases). This receptor was identified in a girl between 2 and 17 years old with multiple sclerosis. The sequenced sample consisted of blood. The CDR3, as DNA: TGCAGTGCTAACCACCCGACTAGGTCTGTCACAGATACGCAGTATTTT. Its protein is CSANHPTRSVTDTQYF.